The present TCR beta chain was sequenced within a study of chemoradiotherapy in HPV16-positive cancers. Notes on the study in general: Better recurrence-free survival went with HPV-responsive T-cell expansion in HPV16-positive patients. Candidate HPV-specific clones and E7-related TCR motifs grew in tumor during treatment.

Data came from immunoSEQ multiplex PCR; TCRdb stores just in-frame clones and leaves some out. The profile shows about 12,000 clones, 85% to 90% of them singletons. Repeated repertoire sampling spanned the course of chemoradiotherapy. There are 13 residues in the CDR3. Trimming stripped 5 bases from V and 0 bases from J, with 8 bases between. The germline CDR1 and CDR2 sequences are LNHDA and SQIVND (reference sequence). Points on this clone: Its antigen remains unidentified.

The sequence derives from a human donor with HPV-associated anogenital cancer. Material: blood, obtained from a patient who underwent chemoradiotherapy. This sequence joins TRBV19 and TRBJ2-7; D call uncertain. The chain's CDR3 is CASSHTVSYEQYF. In nucleotides, the CDR3 is TGTGCCAGTAGTCACACAGTCTCCTACGAGCAGTACTTC. The full variable domain, completed using reference TRBV19 and TRBJ2-7, is DGGITQSPKYLFRKEGQNVTLSCEQNLNHDAMYWYRQDPGQGLRLIYYSQIVNDFQKGDIAEGYSVSREKKESFPLTVTSAQKNPTAFYLCASSHTVSYEQYFGPGTRLTVT.